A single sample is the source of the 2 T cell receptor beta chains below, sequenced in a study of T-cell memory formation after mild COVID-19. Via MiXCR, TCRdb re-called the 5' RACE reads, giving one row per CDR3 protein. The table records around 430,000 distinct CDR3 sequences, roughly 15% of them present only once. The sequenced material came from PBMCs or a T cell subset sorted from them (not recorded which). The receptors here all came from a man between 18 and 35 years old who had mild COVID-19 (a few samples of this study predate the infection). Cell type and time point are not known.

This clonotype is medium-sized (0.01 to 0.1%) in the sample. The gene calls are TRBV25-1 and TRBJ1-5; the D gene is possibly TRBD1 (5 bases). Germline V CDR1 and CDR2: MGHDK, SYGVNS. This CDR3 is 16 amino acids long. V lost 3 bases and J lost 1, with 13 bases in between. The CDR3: CASSDRAWDSNQPQHF. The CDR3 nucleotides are TGTGCCAGCAGTGACCGGGCCTGGGACAGCAATCAGCCCCAGCATTTT.

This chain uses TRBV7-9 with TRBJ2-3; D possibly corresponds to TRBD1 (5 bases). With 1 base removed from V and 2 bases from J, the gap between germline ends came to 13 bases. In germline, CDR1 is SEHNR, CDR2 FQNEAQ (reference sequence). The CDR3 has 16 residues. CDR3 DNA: TGTGCCAGCAGCTTAGTCAAGGGGCCTTTCACAGATACGCAGTATTTT. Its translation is CASSLVKGPFTDTQYF.